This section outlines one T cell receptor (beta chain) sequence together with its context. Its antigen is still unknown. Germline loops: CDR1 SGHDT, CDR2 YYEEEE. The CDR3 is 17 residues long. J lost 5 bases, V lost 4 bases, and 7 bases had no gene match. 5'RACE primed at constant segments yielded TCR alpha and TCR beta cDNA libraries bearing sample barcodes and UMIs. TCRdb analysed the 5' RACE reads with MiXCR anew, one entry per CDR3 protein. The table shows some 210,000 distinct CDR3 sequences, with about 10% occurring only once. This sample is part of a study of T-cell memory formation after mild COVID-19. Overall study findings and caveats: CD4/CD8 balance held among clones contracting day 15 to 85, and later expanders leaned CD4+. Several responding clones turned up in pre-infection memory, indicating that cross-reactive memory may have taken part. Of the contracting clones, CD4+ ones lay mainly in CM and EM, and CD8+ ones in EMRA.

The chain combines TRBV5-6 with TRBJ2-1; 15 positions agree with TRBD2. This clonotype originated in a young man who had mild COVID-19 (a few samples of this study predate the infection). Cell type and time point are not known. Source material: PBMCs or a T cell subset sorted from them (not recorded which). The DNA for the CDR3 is TGTGCCAGCAGCAAAGGACTAGCGGGGGGGCGGGACAATGAGCAGTTCTTC. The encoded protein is CASSKGLAGGRDNEQFF.